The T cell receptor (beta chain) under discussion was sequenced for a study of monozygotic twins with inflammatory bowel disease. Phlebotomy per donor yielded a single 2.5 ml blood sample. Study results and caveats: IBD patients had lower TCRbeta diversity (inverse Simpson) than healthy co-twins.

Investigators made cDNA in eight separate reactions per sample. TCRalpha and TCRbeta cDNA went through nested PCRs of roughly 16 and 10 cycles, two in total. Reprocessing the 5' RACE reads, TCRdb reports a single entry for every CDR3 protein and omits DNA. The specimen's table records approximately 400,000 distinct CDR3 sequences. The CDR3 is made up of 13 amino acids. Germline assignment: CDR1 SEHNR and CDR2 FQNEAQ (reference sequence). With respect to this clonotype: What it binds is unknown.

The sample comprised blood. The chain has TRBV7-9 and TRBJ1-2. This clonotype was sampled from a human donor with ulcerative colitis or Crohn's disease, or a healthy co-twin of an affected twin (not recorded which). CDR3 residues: CASPGGTNYGYTF.